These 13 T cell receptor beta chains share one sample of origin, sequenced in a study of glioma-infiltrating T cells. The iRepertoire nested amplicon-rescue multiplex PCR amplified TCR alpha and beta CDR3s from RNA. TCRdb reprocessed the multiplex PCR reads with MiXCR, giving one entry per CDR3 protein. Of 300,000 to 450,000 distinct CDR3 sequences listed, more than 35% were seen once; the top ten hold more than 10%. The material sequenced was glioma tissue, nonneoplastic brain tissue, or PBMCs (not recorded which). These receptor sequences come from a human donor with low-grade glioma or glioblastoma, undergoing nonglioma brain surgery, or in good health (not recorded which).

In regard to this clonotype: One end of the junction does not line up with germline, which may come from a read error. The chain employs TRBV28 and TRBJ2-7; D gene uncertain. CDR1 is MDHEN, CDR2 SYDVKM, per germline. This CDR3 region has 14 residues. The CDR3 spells CDSSLPDPFYEQYF. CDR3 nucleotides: TGTGACAGCAGTTTACCGGACCCCTTCTACGAGCAGTACTTC. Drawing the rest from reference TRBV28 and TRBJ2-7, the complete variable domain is DVKVTQSSRYLVKRTGEKVFLECVQDMDHENMFWYRQDPGLGLRLIYFSYDVKMKEKGDIPEGYSVSREKKERFSLILESASTNQTSMYLCDSSLPDPFYEQYFGPGTRLTVT.

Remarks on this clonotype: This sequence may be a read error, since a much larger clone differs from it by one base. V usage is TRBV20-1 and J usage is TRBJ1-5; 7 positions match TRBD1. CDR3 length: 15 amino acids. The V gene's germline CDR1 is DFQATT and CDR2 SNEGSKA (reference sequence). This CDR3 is CIARIGTESNQPQHF. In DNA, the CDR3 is TGCATTGCTAGGATCGGGACAGAGAGCAATCAGCCCCAGCATTTT.

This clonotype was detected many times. The CDR3 protein is CASSLWGLGSYNEQFF. The DNA for the CDR3 is TGTGCCAGCAGTTTATGGGGACTGGGCTCCTACAATGAGCAGTTCTTC. This chain connects TRBV28 to TRBJ2-1, with D perhaps matching TRBD2 (6 bases). Trimming pared 0 bases from V and 0 bases from J, leaving 9 bases between. The CDR3 has 16 residues. CDR1 is MDHEN and CDR2 is SYDVKM in the germline V gene. Together with reference TRBV28 and TRBJ2-1, the CDR3 gives the full variable domain: DVKVTQSSRYLVKRTGEKVFLECVQDMDHENMFWYRQDPGLGLRLIYFSYDVKMKEKGDIPEGYSVSREKKERFSLILESASTNQTSMYLCASSLWGLGSYNEQFFGPGTRLTVL.

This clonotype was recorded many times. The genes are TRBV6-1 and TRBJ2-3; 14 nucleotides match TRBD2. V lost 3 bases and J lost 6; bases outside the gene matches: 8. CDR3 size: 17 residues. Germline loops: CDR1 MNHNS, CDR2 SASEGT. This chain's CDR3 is CASSELTSGRAVDTQYF. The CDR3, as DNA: TGTGCCAGCAGTGAGCTGACTAGCGGGAGGGCCGTGGATACGCAGTATTTT.

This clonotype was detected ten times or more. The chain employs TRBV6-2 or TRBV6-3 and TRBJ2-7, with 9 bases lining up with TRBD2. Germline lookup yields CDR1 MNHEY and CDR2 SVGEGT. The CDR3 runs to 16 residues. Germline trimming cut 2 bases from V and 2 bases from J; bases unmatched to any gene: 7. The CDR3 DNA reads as TGTGCCAGCAGTTACGAGATTAGCGGGAGAACCTACGAGCAGTACTTC. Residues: CASSYEISGRTYEQYF.

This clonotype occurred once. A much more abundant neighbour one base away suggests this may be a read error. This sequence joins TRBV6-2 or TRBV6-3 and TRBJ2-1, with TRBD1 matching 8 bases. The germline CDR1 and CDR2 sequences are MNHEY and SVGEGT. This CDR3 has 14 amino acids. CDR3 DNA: TGTGCCAGCAAATCCGGGACAGGCTTCAATGATCAGTTCTTC. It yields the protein CASKSGTGFNDQFF.

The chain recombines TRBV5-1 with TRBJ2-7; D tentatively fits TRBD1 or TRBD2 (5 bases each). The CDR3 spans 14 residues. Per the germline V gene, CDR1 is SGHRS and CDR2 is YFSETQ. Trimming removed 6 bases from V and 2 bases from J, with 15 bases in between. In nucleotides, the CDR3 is TGCGCCAGCACGGCTGGGACGGTGGCCTACGAGCAGTACTTC. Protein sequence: CASTAGTVAYEQYF.

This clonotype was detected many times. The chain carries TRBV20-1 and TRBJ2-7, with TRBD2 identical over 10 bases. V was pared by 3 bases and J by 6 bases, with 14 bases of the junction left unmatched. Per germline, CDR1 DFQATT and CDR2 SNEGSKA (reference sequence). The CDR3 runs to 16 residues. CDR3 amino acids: CSASPPRTSGWVEQYF. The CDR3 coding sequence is TGCAGTGCTAGCCCTCCTAGGACTAGCGGCTGGGTCGAGCAGTACTTC.

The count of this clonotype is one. CDR3 amino acids: CASIGTSGRAETQYF. As DNA, the CDR3 is TGTGCCAGCATCGGGACTAGCGGGAGGGCGGAGACCCAGTACTTC. The rearrangement joins TRBV27 to TRBJ2-1, with 16 bases lining up with TRBD2. The closer fit of TRBJ2-5 to the DNA end suggests the J call may be wrong. Germline V gene lookup returns CDR1 MNHEY and CDR2 SMNVEV (reference sequence). This CDR3 has 15 residues.

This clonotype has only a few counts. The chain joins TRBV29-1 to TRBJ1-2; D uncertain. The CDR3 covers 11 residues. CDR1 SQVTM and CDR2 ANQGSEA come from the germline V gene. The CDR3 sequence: CAGSHNYGYTF. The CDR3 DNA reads TGCGCGGGATCCCATAACTATGGCTACACCTTC.

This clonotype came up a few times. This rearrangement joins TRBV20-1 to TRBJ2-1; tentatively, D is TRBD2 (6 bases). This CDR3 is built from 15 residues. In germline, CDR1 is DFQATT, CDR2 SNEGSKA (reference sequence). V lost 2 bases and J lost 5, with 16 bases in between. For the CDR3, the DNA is TGCAGTGCTAGATCCCCGGGAGAGGGTGACAATGAGCAGTTCTTC. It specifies CSARSPGEGDNEQFF.

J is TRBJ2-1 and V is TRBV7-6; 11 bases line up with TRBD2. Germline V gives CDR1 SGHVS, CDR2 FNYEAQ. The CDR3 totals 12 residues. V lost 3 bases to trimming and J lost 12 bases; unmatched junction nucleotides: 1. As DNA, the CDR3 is TGTGCCAGCAGCTTGCTAGCGGGAGGGCAGTTCTTC. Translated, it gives CASSLLAGGQFF.

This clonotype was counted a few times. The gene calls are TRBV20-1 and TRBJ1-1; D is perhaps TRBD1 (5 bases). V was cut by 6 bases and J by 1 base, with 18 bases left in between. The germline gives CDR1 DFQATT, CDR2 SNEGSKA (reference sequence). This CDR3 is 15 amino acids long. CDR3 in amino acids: CSAPNPGTSNTEAFF. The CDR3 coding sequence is TGCAGTGCGCCGAACCCCGGGACCTCGAACACTGAAGCTTTCTTT.